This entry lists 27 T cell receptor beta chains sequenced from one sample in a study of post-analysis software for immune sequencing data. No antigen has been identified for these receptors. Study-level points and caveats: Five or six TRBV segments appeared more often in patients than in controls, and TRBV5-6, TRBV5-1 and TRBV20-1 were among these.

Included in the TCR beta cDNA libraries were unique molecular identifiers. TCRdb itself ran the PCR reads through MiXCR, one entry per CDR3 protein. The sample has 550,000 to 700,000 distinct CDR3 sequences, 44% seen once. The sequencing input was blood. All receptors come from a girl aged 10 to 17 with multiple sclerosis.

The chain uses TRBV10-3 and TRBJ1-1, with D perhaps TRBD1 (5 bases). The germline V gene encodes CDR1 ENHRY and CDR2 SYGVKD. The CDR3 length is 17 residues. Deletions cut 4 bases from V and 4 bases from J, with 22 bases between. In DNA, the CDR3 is TGTGCCATCAGTGGTGGGGCCCAGGGTTTTGGGGGCACTGAAGCTTTCTTT. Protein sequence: CAISGGAQGFGGTEAFF.

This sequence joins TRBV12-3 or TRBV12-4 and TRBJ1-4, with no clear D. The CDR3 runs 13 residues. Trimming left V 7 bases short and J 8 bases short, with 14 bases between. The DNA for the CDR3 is TGTGCCAGCACCAAGGACGGTTCGGAAAAACTGTTTTTT. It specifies CASTKDGSEKLFF.

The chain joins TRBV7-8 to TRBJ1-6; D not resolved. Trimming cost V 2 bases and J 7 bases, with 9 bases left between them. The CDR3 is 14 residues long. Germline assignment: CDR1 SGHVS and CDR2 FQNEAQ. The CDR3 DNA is TGTGCCAGCAGCTTAAGGTCAGCGAATTCACCCCTCCACTTT. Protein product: CASSLRSANSPLHF.

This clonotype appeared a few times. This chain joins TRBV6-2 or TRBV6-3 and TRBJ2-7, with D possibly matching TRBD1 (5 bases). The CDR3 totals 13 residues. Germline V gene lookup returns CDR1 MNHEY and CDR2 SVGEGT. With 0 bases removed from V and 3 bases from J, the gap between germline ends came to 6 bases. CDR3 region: CASSYSDNYEQYF. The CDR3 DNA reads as TGTGCCAGCAGTTACTCGGACAACTACGAGCAGTACTTC.

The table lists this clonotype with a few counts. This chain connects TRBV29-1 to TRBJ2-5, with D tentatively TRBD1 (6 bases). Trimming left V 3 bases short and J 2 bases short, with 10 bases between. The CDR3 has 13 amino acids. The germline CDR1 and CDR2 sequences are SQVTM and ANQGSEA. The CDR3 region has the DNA TGCAGCGTTGAGGGGGACATACAAGAGACCCAGTACTTC. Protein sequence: CSVEGDIQETQYF.

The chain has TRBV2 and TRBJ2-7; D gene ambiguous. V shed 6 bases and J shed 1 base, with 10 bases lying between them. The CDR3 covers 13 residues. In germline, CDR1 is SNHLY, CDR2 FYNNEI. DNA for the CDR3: TGTGCCAGCAGGGCGCTTCTATCCTACGAGCAGTACTTC. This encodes CASRALLSYEQYF.

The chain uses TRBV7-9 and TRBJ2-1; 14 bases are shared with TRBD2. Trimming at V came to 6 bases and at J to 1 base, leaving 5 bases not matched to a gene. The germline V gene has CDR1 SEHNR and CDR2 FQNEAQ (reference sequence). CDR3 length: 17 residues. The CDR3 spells CASRSGLAGGSYNEQFF. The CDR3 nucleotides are TGTGCCAGCAGAAGCGGACTAGCGGGAGGTTCCTACAATGAGCAGTTCTTC.

CDR3 DNA sequence: TGCGCCAGCAGCCAGACAGCCTACGAGCAGTACTTC. Its translation: CASSQTAYEQYF. The gene calls are TRBV5-1 and TRBJ2-7; weak D call: TRBD1 (5 bases). The V and J ends lost 4 bases and 2 bases respectively, with 7 bases between them. The V gene's germline CDR1 is SGHRS and CDR2 YFSETQ. The CDR3 is 12 residues long.

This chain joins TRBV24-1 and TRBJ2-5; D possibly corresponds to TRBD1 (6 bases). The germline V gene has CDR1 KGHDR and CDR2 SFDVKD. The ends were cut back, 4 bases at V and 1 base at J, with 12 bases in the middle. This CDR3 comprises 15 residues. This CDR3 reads CATSDAGQSQETQYF. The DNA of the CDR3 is TGTGCCACCAGTGACGCAGGACAGTCCCAAGAGACCCAGTACTTC.

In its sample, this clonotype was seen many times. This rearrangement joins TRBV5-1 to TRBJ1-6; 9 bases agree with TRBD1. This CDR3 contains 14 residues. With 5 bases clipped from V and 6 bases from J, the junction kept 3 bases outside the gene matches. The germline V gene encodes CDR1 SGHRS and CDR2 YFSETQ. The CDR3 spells CASRWGQGNSPLHF. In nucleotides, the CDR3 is TGCGCCAGCAGGTGGGGACAGGGTAATTCACCCCTCCACTTT.

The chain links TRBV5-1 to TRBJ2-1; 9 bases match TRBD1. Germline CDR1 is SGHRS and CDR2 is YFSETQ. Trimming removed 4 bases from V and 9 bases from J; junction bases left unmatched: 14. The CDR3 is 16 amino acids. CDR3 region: CASSHGRDRVITEQFF. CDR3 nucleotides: TGCGCCAGCAGCCACGGCCGGGACAGGGTCATTACTGAGCAGTTCTTC.

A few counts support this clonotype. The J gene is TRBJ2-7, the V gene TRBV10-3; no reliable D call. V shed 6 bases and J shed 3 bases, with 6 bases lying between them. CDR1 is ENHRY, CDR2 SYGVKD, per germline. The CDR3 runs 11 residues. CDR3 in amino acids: CAISQDYEQYF. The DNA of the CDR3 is TGTGCCATCAGCCAGGACTACGAGCAGTACTTC.

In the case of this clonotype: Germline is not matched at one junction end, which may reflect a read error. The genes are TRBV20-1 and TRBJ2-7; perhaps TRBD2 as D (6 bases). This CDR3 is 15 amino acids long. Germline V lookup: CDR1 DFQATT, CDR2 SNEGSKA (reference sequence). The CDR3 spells CSARDWFKLDYELYF. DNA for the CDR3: TGCAGTGCTAGAGATTGGTTCAAGTTGGACTACGAGCTGTACTTC.

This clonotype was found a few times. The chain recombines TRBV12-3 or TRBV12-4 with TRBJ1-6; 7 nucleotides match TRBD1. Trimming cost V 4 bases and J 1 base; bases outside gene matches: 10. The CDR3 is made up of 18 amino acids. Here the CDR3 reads CASSSPDRAGSYNSPLHF. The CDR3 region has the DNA TGTGCCAGCAGTTCCCCAGACAGGGCAGGTTCCTATAATTCACCCCTCCACTTT.

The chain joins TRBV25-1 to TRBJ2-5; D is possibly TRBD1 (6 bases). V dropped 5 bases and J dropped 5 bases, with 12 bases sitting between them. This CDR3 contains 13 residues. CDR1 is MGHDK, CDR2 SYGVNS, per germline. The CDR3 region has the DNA TGTGCCAGCAGTATACAGGGCTGGGAGACCCAGTACTTC. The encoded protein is CASSIQGWETQYF.

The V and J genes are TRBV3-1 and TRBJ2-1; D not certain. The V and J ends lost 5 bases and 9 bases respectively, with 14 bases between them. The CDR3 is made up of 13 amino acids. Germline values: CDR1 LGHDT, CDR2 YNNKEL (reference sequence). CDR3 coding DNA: TGTGCCAGCAGCGACCCGGCTCTGGGTGAGCAGTTCTTC. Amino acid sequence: CASSDPALGEQFF.

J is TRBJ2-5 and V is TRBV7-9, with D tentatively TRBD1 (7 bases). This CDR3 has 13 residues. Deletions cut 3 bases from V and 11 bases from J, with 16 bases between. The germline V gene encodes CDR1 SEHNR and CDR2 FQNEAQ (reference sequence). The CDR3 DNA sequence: TGTGCCAGCAGCTTCAGGGGGGATGAGGAGCAGTACTTC. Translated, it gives CASSFRGDEEQYF.

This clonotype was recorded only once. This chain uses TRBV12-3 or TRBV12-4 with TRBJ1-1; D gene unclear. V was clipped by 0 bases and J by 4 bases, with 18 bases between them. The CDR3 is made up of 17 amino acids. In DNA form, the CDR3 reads TGTGCCAGCAGTTTAGCGAGGGTTTGGGGTTATGGCACTGAAGCTTTCTTT. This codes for CASSLARVWGYGTEAFF.

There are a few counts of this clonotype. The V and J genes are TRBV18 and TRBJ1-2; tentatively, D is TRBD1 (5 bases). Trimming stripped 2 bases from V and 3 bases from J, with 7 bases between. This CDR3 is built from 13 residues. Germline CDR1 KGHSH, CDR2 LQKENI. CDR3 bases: TGTGCCAGCTCACCAGCGGGGCACTATGGCTACACCTTC. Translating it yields CASSPAGHYGYTF.

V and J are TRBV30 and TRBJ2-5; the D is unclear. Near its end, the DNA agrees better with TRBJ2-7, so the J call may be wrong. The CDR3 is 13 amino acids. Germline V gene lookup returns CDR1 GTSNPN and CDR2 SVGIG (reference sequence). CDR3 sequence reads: CAWSVTVFYEQYF. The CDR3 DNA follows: TGTGCCTGGAGTGTGACTGTTTTCTACGAGCAGTACTTC.

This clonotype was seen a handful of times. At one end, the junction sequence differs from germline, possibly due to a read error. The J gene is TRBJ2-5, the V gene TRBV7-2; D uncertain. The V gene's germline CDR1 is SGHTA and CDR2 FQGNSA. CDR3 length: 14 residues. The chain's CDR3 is CAGSVQDTQETQYF. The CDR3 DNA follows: TGTGCCGGCAGCGTTCAAGACACTCAAGAGACCCAGTACTTC.

CDR3 in DNA: TGTGCCAGCAGCTTAGGCTCGGCCCTCTATGGCTACACCTTC. The encoded protein is CASSLGSALYGYTF. V usage is TRBV7-9 and J usage is TRBJ1-2; no firm D call. The CDR3 is 14 residues long. Between the trimmed V and J ends, which lost 1 base and 4 bases, there was a span of 10 bases. Germline V lookup: CDR1 SEHNR, CDR2 FQNEAQ (reference sequence). The full variable domain, its missing parts supplied by reference TRBV7-9 and TRBJ1-2, is DTGVSQNPRHKITKRGQNVTFRCDPISEHNRLYWYRQTLGQGPEFLTYFQNEAQLEKSRLLSDRFSAERPKGSFSTLEIQRTEQGDSAMYLCASSLGSALYGYTFGSGTRLTVV.

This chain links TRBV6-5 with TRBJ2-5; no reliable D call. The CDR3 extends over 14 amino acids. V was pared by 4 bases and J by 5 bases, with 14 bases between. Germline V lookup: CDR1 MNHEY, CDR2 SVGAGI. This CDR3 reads CASSSSPVGETQYF. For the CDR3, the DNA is TGTGCCAGCAGTTCGAGCCCTGTCGGGGAGACCCAGTACTTC.

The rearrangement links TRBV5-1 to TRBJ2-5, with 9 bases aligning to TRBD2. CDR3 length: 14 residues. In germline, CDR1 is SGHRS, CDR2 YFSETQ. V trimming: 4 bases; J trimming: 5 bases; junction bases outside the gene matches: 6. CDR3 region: CASSKSGGYETQYF. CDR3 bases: TGCGCCAGCAGCAAAAGCGGGGGGTATGAGACCCAGTACTTC.

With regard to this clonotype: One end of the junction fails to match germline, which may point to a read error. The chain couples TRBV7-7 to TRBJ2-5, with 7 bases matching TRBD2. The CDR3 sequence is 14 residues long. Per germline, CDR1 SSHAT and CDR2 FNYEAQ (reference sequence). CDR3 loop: CASSSIGLEETQYF. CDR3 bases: TGTGCTAGCAGCTCCATAGGACTAGAGGAGACCCAGTACTTC.

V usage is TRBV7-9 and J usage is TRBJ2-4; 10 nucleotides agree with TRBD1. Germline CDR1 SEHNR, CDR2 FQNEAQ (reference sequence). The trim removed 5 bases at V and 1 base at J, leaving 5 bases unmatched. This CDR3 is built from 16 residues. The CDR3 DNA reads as TGTGCCAGCAGCCAGACAGGGGGCGCCGCCAAAAACATTCAGTACTTC. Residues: CASSQTGGAAKNIQYF.

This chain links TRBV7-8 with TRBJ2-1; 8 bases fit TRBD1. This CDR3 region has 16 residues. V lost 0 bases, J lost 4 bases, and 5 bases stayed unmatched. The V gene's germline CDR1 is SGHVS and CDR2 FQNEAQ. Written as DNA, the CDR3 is TGTGCCAGCAGCTTAGCGGGGACAGGAATTTACAATGAGCAGTTCTTC. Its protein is CASSLAGTGIYNEQFF.